Shown below are 10 T cell receptor beta chains from a single sample sequenced in a study of control samples from healthy donors and cancer patients. Produced via immunoSEQ multiplex PCR; TCRdb's table is partial and in-frame only. The data show some 76,000 clones, roughly 90% seen once. The source material was PBMCs. All receptors come from a woman aged 45-65 years with colorectal cancer.

The chain joins TRBV4-2 to TRBJ2-7, with TRBD1 matching 8 bases. The germline CDR1 and CDR2 sequences are LGHNA and YNFKEQ. Unmatched junction bases numbered 5, after V lost 1 base and J lost 0 bases. The CDR3 runs to 16 residues. Here the CDR3 reads CASSQGGTGGSYEQYV. The CDR3 coding sequence is TGTGCCAGCAGCCAAGGGGGGACAGGAGGCTCCTACGAGCAGTACGTC.

J is TRBJ1-2 and V is TRBV4-2; D is possibly TRBD1 (5 bases). This CDR3 is built from 17 residues. Germline V gene lookup returns CDR1 LGHNA and CDR2 YNFKEQ. V lost 5 bases, J lost 3 bases, and 22 bases lay in between. The CDR3 is CASSEPEGTRKDYGYTF. In nucleotides, the CDR3 is TGTGCCAGCAGCGAACCCGAAGGGACCCGGAAAGACTATGGCTACACCTTC.

As DNA, the CDR3 is TGTGCCAGCAGGAAACAGAAAAGGAGAGAGCAGTACGTC. This translates into CASRKQKRREQYV. The rearrangement joins TRBV25-1 to TRBJ2-7; D is uncertain. Looked up from germline, CDR1 is MGHDK and CDR2 is SYGVNS. The CDR3 consists of 13 residues. Deletions cut 6 bases from V and 7 bases from J, with 16 bases between.

The rearrangement joins TRBV30 to TRBJ2-2; TRBD1 matches 7 bases. This CDR3 is built from 13 residues. The germline gives CDR1 GTSNPN, CDR2 SVGIG (reference sequence). J was trimmed by 7 bases and V by 2 bases; bases with no gene match: 4. CDR3 DNA: TGTGCCTGGAGTCTTACAGGGGACGGGGAGCTGTTTTTT. This sequence encodes CAWSLTGDGELFF.

The chain uses TRBV6-1 and TRBJ2-1; the D is unclear. Germline-derived CDR1 and CDR2 are MNHNS and SASEGT. The V gene lost 3 bases and the J gene lost 7 bases, with 10 bases spanning the gap. The length of the CDR3 is 13 residues. Here the CDR3 reads CASSEPMSNEQFF. For the CDR3, the DNA is TGTGCCAGCAGTGAGCCGATGAGTAATGAGCAGTTCTTC.

This clone has a handful of counts. The chain recombines TRBV19 with TRBJ1-5; D is possibly TRBD1 (5 bases). This CDR3 region has 14 residues. Germline V gene sequence: CDR1 LNHDA, CDR2 SQIVND (reference sequence). V lost 6 bases, J lost 3 bases, and 12 bases lay in between. In DNA form, the CDR3 reads TGTGCCAGTAGCTGGGGCATAGACAATCAGCCCCAGCATTTT. Residues: CASSWGIDNQPQHF. The entire variable domain, with the rest obtained from reference TRBV19 and TRBJ1-5, is as follows: DGGITQSPKYLFRKEGQNVTLSCEQNLNHDAMYWYRQDPGQGLRLIYYSQIVNDFQKGDIAEGYSVSREKKESFPLTVTSAQKNPTAFYLCASSWGIDNQPQHFGDGTRLSIL.

The genes are TRBV6-6 and TRBJ1-1; 8 bases fit TRBD1. After removal of 5 bases from V and 4 bases from J, the junction contained 12 bases not matched to a gene. Per germline, CDR1 MNHNY and CDR2 SVGAGI (reference sequence). This CDR3 spans 16 amino acids. CDR3 region: CASSTNRGDGPTEAFF. In nucleotides, the CDR3 is TGTGCCAGCAGTACGAACAGGGGGGATGGGCCCACTGAAGCTTTCTTT.

The rearrangement uses TRBV7-8 and TRBJ1-1, with D unclear. The CDR3 has 13 residues. Per germline, CDR1 SGHVS and CDR2 FQNEAQ. V lost 6 bases and J lost 3, with 11 bases in between. CDR3 amino acids: CASREVRDTEAFF. The DNA of the CDR3 is TGTGCCAGCAGGGAGGTCAGAGACACTGAAGCTTTCTTT.

CDR3 bases: TGTGCCAGCAGCTACGCCGGACAGGGGGCCGCAGATACGCAGTATTTT. Its translation: CASSYAGQGAADTQYF. The V and J genes are TRBV7-2 and TRBJ2-3; 11 bases agree with TRBD1. The CDR3 is 16 residues long. The V gene's germline CDR1 is SGHTA and CDR2 FQGNSA. Unmatched junction bases numbered 7, after V lost 4 bases and J lost 4 bases.

The rearrangement joins TRBV7-9 to TRBJ1-4; TRBD1 agrees at 7 bases. The CDR3 is 14 residues long. Germline-derived CDR1 and CDR2 are SEHNR and FQNEAQ (reference sequence). With 4 bases clipped from V and 7 bases from J, the junction kept 6 bases outside the gene matches. CDR3 nucleotide sequence: TGTGCCAGCAGCTCCTCAGGGGGTGGTGAAAAACTGTTTTTT. Translated, it gives CASSSSGGGEKLFF.